This T cell receptor beta chain comes out of a study of blood T cell repertoires in COVID-19. Between the trimmed V and J ends, which lost 2 bases and 7 bases, there was a span of 14 bases. The germline CDR1 and CDR2 sequences are SGHTA and FQGNSA. This CDR3 comprises 14 residues. Assay used: immunoSEQ multiplex PCR; TCRdb lists only in-frame clones, some missing. Counted here are about 160,000 clones, 90% occurring once; the ten biggest clones make up 18%. Sequencing used peripheral blood. This chain connects TRBV7-2 to TRBJ1-2; D unresolved. This TCR was recovered from a man in his 60s with active or convalescent COVID-19. The CDR3 DNA reads as TGTGCCAGCAGCTTATCGGGGTCTCAAGGTGGCTACACCTTC. Protein sequence: CASSLSGSQGGYTF.